A selection of T cell receptor beta chains follows, all from one sample in a study. Only in-frame clones appear in the TCRdb table, and some are missing; sequencing was by immunoSEQ multiplex PCR. This sample carries about 50,000 clones, approximately 95% of them seen once, and the ten largest clones take about 10%. Source material: PBMCs. The origin of the receptors is a man aged 40-49 years with rheumatoid arthritis. CDR3s include the opening cysteine and the closing phenylalanine or tryptophan. The D gene is left open where the match is weak. Where a row states a size, it is once, few, many or the class of an expanded clone; other rows omit it.

v_call	j_call	clone_size	d_call	cdr3_nt	cdr3_aa
TRBV11-2	TRBJ2-7	-	-	TGTGCCAGCAGCTTAGCGGACAGTCTTAACTACGAGCAGTACTTC	CASSLADSLNYEQYF
TRBV28	TRBJ2-6	-	-	TGTGCCAGCAGTTTACCCGGTCTCGGGGCCAACGTCCTGACTTTC	CASSLPGLGANVLTF
TRBV18	TRBJ1-2	once	-	TGTGCCAGCTCACCACCCGGGTGGAGGGGCTACACCTTC	CASSPPGWRGYTF
TRBV7-6	TRBJ2-7	-	-	TGTGCCAGCAGCTTCCTTGCAAGAACGGGGCCCTACGAGCAGTACTTC	CASSFLARTGPYEQYF
TRBV18	TRBJ1-4	-	-	TGTGCCAGCTCACCGCAGGGGTTTACAACTAATGAAAAACTGTTTTTT	CASSPQGFTTNEKLFF
TRBV5-6	TRBJ1-1	once	-	TGTGCCAGCAGTTCCTATGTAACTTCGAACACTGAAGCTTTCTTT	CASSSYVTSNTEAFF
TRBV7-8	TRBJ2-3	-	TRBD2	TGTGCCAGCAGGAATAGCGGGGGACCCACAGATACGCAGTATTTT	CASRNSGGPTDTQYF
TRBV7-3	TRBJ2-1	-	TRBD2	TGTGCCAGCAGCCTCCAGACTAGCGGGAGGGCAAGCGAGCAGTTCTTC	CASSLQTSGRASEQFF
TRBV5-1	TRBJ1-1	few	-	TGCGCCAGTACGACGGGTAGAGGGGACACTGAAGCTTTCTTT	CASTTGRGDTEAFF
TRBV11-3	TRBJ2-7	once	TRBD1	TGTGCCAGCAGCCACACGATGACAGGGGGTGCAGAGCAGTACTTC	CASSHTMTGGAEQYF
TRBV7-9	TRBJ1-2	-	-	TGTGCCAGCAGCAAAACCGGGGGCGGTTTCGGCTACACCTTC	CASSKTGGGFGYTF
TRBV7-6	TRBJ2-7	-	-	TGTGCCAGCAGCTCAATAGGACAGAACTACGAGCAGTACTTC	CASSSIGQNYEQYF
TRBV28	TRBJ1-6	-	-	TGTGCCAGCAGTACCGCCCGGGTTGTCAATTCACCCCTCCACTTT	CASSTARVVNSPLHF
TRBV16	TRBJ2-7	-	-	TGTGCCAGCAGCAAAGATGACAGGATGGTCTACGAGCAGTACTTC	CASSKDDRMVYEQYF
TRBV19	TRBJ2-7	-	-	TGTGCCAGTCAGGACCTGTCCTCCTACGAGCAGTACTTC	CASQDLSSYEQYF
TRBV27	TRBJ2-1	-	TRBD2	TGTGCCAGCAGTCTGGGACTAGGGACGTATGAGCAGTTCTTC	CASSLGLGTYEQFF
TRBV12-5	TRBJ2-1	-	-	TGTGCTAGTGGTTTGTGGCAGGGAACAATGAGGCAGTTCTTC	CASGLWQGTMRQFF
TRBV7-9	TRBJ2-7	-	-	TGTGCCAGCAGCTTAGAACAGGCGGTACCGTACTTC	CASSLEQAVPYF
TRBV27	TRBJ2-1	-	-	TGTGCCAGCAGTTTTCACAGGGTTGGAAATGAGCAGTTCTTC	CASSFHRVGNEQFF
TRBV5-6	TRBJ2-1	-	TRBD2	TGTGCCAGCAGCTACTGGACTAGCGGGGGTGAGCAGTTCTTC	CASSYWTSGGEQFF
TRBV29-1	TRBJ1-2	-	TRBD1	TGCAGCGTTGTGAGGGGGCAGTACTATGGCTACACCTTC	CSVVRGQYYGYTF
TRBV19	TRBJ1-3	-	-	TGTGCCAGTAGTAGGGGATATGGAAACACCATATATTTT	CASSRGYGNTIYF
TRBV2	TRBJ1-5	-	-	TGTGCCAGCAGTGTCGCGGCGGAGCCCCAGCATTTT	CASSVAAEPQHF
TRBV3-1/TRBV3-2	TRBJ1-4	-	TRBD1	TGTGCCAGCAGCTACCAACCGGGACAGGGATATCAAAAACTGTTTTTT	CASSYQPGQGYQKLFF
TRBV15	TRBJ1-5	-	-	TGTGCCACCAGCAGAGACACAGGGTACAATCAGCCCCAGCATTTT	CATSRDTGYNQPQHF
TRBV10-3	TRBJ1-1	-	-	TGTGCCATCAGGAACGGGAGGGGCGAGAACACTGAAGCTTTCTTT	CAIRNGRGENTEAFF
TRBV9	TRBJ2-3	-	TRBD1	TGTGCCAGCAGCGTAGCCTTACAGGGGAAAACAGATACGCAGTATTTT	CASSVALQGKTDTQYF
TRBV19	TRBJ1-6	-	-	TGTGCCAGTAGTTCGGAACAGCTTGATAATTCACCCCTCCACTTT	CASSSEQLDNSPLHF
TRBV5-1	TRBJ2-5	-	TRBD2	TGCGCCAGCAGCTCAACGGGGGGGAACCAAGAGACCCAGTACTTC	CASSSTGGNQETQYF
TRBV6-5	TRBJ1-1	-	-	TGTGCCAGAAGGACAGTTTGTCGCACTGAAGCTTTCTTT	CARRTVCRTEAFF
TRBV7-9	TRBJ2-7	-	TRBD1	TGTGCCAGTGGGACAGTCACCTACGAGCAGTACTTC	CASGTVTYEQYF
TRBV19	TRBJ2-4	-	TRBD1	TGTGCCAGTACCCCAGGGACAGGGGGACTAGCCAAAAACATTCAGTACTTC	CASTPGTGGLAKNIQYF
TRBV19	TRBJ2-3	-	-	TGTGCCAGTAGTATGGGGGCCTACGGGGCGCAGTATTTT	CASSMGAYGAQYF
TRBV19	TRBJ2-2	-	-	TGTGCCAGTAGTAAGATCAGAACGAACACCGGGGAGCTGTTTTTT	CASSKIRTNTGELFF
TRBV9	TRBJ2-1	-	TRBD2	TGTGCCAGCAGCGTAGCGGGTCGGGAGGGGAATGAGCAGTTCTTC	CASSVAGREGNEQFF
TRBV10-3	TRBJ2-2	-	-	TGTGCCATCAGTGGGGGGTTGACCGGGGAGCTGTTTTTT	CAISGGLTGELFF
TRBV7-9	TRBJ2-1	-	-	TGTGCCAGCAGCTTAGGCAGATACTACAATGAGCAGTTCTTC	CASSLGRYYNEQFF
TRBV7-8	TRBJ2-7	once	TRBD2	TGTGCCAGCAGCGGGAGCGCCGGGACTACCACCTACGAGCAGTACTTC	CASSGSAGTTTYEQYF
TRBV7-9	TRBJ1-6	-	-	TGTGCCAGCAGCCATTCCCGAGTGGGGGACAATTCACCCCTCCACTTT	CASSHSRVGDNSPLHF
TRBV2	TRBJ1-4	-	-	TGTGCCAGCAGTGAAGCGGGGACAAACAATAATGAAAAACTGTTTTTT	CASSEAGTNNNEKLFF
TRBV7-3	TRBJ2-1	-	TRBD2	TGTGCCAGCAGCTCTGGACTAGCGGGAGCTGAGCAGTTCTTC	CASSSGLAGAEQFF
TRBV10-1	TRBJ2-1	few	-	TGCGCCAGCAGTCCCGGGACACCGCGAAAGCCTTCCTACAATGAGCAGTTCTTC	CASSPGTPRKPSYNEQFF